These 7 T cell receptor beta chains were all obtained from the same sample, sequenced in a study of blood T cell repertoires in COVID-19. TCRdb's copy holds only in-frame clones and misses some; the assay was immunoSEQ multiplex PCR. The sample contains some 110,000 clones, over 70% of which appear only once. The specimen was peripheral blood. These receptors were obtained from a woman in her 70s with acute or convalescent COVID-19.

The chain recombines TRBV7-3 with TRBJ2-1, with 8 positions matching TRBD2. CDR1 is SGHTA and CDR2 is FQGTGA in the germline V gene. V gave up 5 bases and J gave up 3 bases; unmatched junction bases: 9. There are 16 residues in the CDR3. This chain's CDR3 is CASSRLPGLGYNEQFF. CDR3 nucleotides: TGTGCCAGCAGCCGACTACCGGGACTAGGCTACAATGAGCAGTTCTTC.

This clone was recorded only once. The DNA of the CDR3 is TGTGCCAGCAGTGAACAACGGGGTGACGAGACGCAGTATTTT. Protein product: CASSEQRGDETQYF. The V gene is TRBV2, the J gene TRBJ2-3; weak D call: TRBD2 (5 bases). Trimming shortened V by 2 bases and J by 9 bases, and 15 bases separated the two germline ends. Germline values: CDR1 SNHLY, CDR2 FYNNEI. CDR3 length: 14 residues.

The chain joins TRBV6-2 or TRBV6-3 to TRBJ1-2; D ambiguous. The CDR3 has 13 amino acids. V lost 6 bases, J lost 4 bases, and 12 bases lay in between. Germline-derived CDR1 and CDR2 are MNHEY and SVGEGT. The DNA of the CDR3 is TGTGCCAGCAGCGTAGGGAGCGGCTATGGCTACACCTTC. Residues: CASSVGSGYGYTF.

The table lists this clone with a few counts. The J gene is TRBJ1-2, the V gene TRBV6-5, with D perhaps TRBD1 (6 bases). V dropped 6 bases and J dropped 6 bases, with 11 bases sitting between them. Germline CDR1 MNHEY, CDR2 SVGAGI. The CDR3 covers 12 residues. The CDR3 is CASRGTRNGYTF. CDR3 in DNA: TGTGCCAGCAGGGGGACACGGAATGGCTACACCTTC.

This chain joins TRBV5-4 and TRBJ2-1; TRBD2 agrees at 10 bases. The CDR3 runs to 15 residues. Germline CDR1 SGHNT, CDR2 YYREEE (reference sequence). After removal of 2 bases from V and 6 bases from J, the junction contained 5 bases not matched to a gene. The CDR3 loop is CASSFELAGLNEQFF. CDR3 DNA sequence: TGTGCCAGCAGCTTTGAACTAGCGGGGCTCAATGAGCAGTTCTTC.

The rearrangement uses TRBV7-6 and TRBJ2-1, with TRBD2 matching over 7 bases. This CDR3 has 15 amino acids. CDR1 and CDR2 from the germline V gene are SGHVS and FNYEAQ. J was trimmed by 8 bases and V by 5 bases; bases with no gene match: 12. The CDR3 DNA is TGTGCCAGCAGCCAGCTAGCGGTTCATGGCGATGAGCAGTTCTTC. Translated: CASSQLAVHGDEQFF.

The rearrangement joins TRBV10-1 to TRBJ2-5; perhaps TRBD2 as D (6 bases). Looked up from germline, CDR1 is WNHNN and CDR2 is SYGVQD (reference sequence). CDR3 length equals 15 residues. V dropped 6 bases and J dropped 5 bases, with 19 bases sitting between them. CDR3 bases: TGCGCCAGCAGCCCCTCCGCGGGACCATCCGAGACCCAGTACTTC. Its protein is CASSPSAGPSETQYF.